This T cell receptor beta chain was recovered during a study of blood T cell repertoires in COVID-19. For the study at large: PBMCs, B-cell-depleted T cells, or T cells provided the cDNA or gDNA that made up the material.

This CDR3 region has 13 residues. V dropped 7 bases and J dropped 1 base, with 13 bases sitting between them. Germline assignment: CDR1 SQVTM and CDR2 ANQGSEA. Profiled with immunoSEQ multiplex PCR; TCRdb holds only in-frame clones, not every one. The table has hundreds of thousands of clones, about nine tenths seen once. Sequencing was performed on peripheral blood. The J gene is TRBJ1-2, the V gene TRBV29-1; the D is unclear. The receptor comes from a woman aged 25 to 39 with COVID-19, enrolled during active disease. CDR3 nucleotides: TGCAGCGCCCCGGTGGGAGTTAACTATGGCTACACCTTC. Its translation: CSAPVGVNYGYTF.